This entry describes one T cell receptor (beta chain). Its specificity is not known. The donors were part of the roughly 120-subject validation cohort, which stood apart from the approximately 640-subject first cohort. The data were obtained in a study of cytomegalovirus exposure and HLA in healthy donors. Libraries were prepared by immunoSEQ multiplex PCR; TCRdb keeps only in-frame clonotypes and omits some of them. The sample holds around 140,000 clones, about 95% seen once. General study points: According to a subsequent analysis, TCR clusters identified in the first cohort showed a tendency to co-occur across the 100 to 150 validation repertoires. Among TCR sequences, most were rare, though some public TCRs appeared in many donors.

V trimming: 7 bases; J trimming: 5 bases; junction bases outside the gene matches: 13. The CDR3 covers 15 residues. Germline CDR1 is SQVTM and CDR2 is ANQGSEA. The origin of this receptor is a young man in good health and CMV-seropositive. This chain links TRBV29-1 with TRBJ2-1, with TRBD1 identical over 8 bases. The sequencing sample was made of PBMCs. CDR3 region: CSAQGASWSDNEQFF. In nucleotides, the CDR3 is TGCAGCGCCCAGGGGGCTAGTTGGTCGGACAATGAGCAGTTCTTC.